These T cell receptor beta chains were read from a single sample in a study of shared clonotypes between healthy human individuals. Only in-frame clones appear in the TCRdb table, and some are missing; sequencing was by immunoSEQ multiplex PCR. The repertoire includes nearly 2 million clones, approximately 94% of them detected once, and 1% to 1.5% sits in the top ten. Sequencing was done on a sample of naive CD8+ T cells sorted from blood. These receptors all stem from a man between 18 and 29 years old in good health. CDR3s include the opening cysteine and the closing phenylalanine or tryptophan. The order of the fields is D gene, V gene, clone size, J gene, CDR3 protein, CDR3 DNA. D genes are given only for firm matches. A row's size may be missing; if present it is once, few, many or a size class.

d_call: NA
v_call: TRBV7-9
clone_size: NA
j_call: TRBJ1-4
cdr3_aa: CASESEGGNEKLFF
cdr3_nt: TGTGCCAGCGAATCGGAGGGGGGCAATGAAAAACTGTTTTTT

d_call: NA
v_call: TRBV6-1
clone_size: NA
j_call: TRBJ2-7
cdr3_aa: CASSEGDFYEQYF
cdr3_nt: TGTGCCAGCAGTGAAGGGGATTTCTACGAGCAGTACTTC

d_call: NA
v_call: TRBV7-8
clone_size: NA
j_call: TRBJ2-7
cdr3_aa: CASSLGGEFGYEQYF
cdr3_nt: TGTGCCAGCAGCTTAGGGGGGGAGTTCGGCTACGAGCAGTACTTC

d_call: NA
v_call: TRBV5-4
clone_size: NA
j_call: TRBJ2-3
cdr3_aa: CASSPLYGADTQYF
cdr3_nt: TGTGCCAGCAGCCCTCTCTATGGCGCGGATACGCAGTATTTT

d_call: NA
v_call: TRBV5-6
clone_size: NA
j_call: TRBJ2-5
cdr3_aa: CASSLVQETQYF
cdr3_nt: TGTGCCAGCAGCTTGGTACAAGAGACCCAGTACTTC

d_call: NA
v_call: TRBV27
clone_size: NA
j_call: TRBJ2-7
cdr3_aa: CASSPGTTEQYF
cdr3_nt: TGTGCCAGCAGTCCCGGGACAACCGAGCAGTACTTC

d_call: NA
v_call: TRBV7-9
clone_size: once
j_call: TRBJ2-3
cdr3_aa: CASSRTSTDTQYF
cdr3_nt: TGTGCCAGCAGTCGAACAAGCACAGATACGCAGTATTTT

d_call: TRBD1
v_call: TRBV18
clone_size: NA
j_call: TRBJ1-2
cdr3_aa: CASSPGTGIYGYTF
cdr3_nt: TGTGCCAGCTCACCCGGGACAGGGATCTATGGCTACACCTTC

d_call: TRBD2
v_call: TRBV9
clone_size: NA
j_call: TRBJ2-3
cdr3_aa: CASSVASGGPEDTQYF
cdr3_nt: TGTGCCAGCAGCGTGGCTAGCGGGGGTCCGGAGGATACGCAGTATTTT

d_call: TRBD2
v_call: TRBV4-3
clone_size: once
j_call: TRBJ2-2
cdr3_aa: CASSQDLAGAGELFF
cdr3_nt: TGCGCCAGCAGCCAAGACCTAGCGGGGGCCGGGGAGCTGTTTTTT

d_call: NA
v_call: TRBV19
clone_size: NA
j_call: TRBJ1-2
cdr3_aa: CASSISGDYGYTF
cdr3_nt: TGTGCCAGTAGTATCTCAGGGGACTATGGCTACACCTTC

d_call: TRBD1
v_call: TRBV28
clone_size: NA
j_call: TRBJ1-5
cdr3_aa: CASSSLRQGGLRGQPQHF
cdr3_nt: TGTGCCAGCAGTTCCCTCCGACAGGGCGGGCTCCGTGGTCAGCCCCAGCATTTT

d_call: NA
v_call: TRBV27
clone_size: NA
j_call: TRBJ2-6
cdr3_aa: CASSLGDGSGANVLTF
cdr3_nt: TGTGCCAGCAGTTTAGGGGATGGCTCTGGGGCCAACGTCCTGACTTTC

d_call: NA
v_call: TRBV5-1
clone_size: NA
j_call: TRBJ2-1
cdr3_aa: CASRSDVGNEQFF
cdr3_nt: TGCGCCAGCAGATCCGACGTGGGCAATGAGCAGTTCTTC

d_call: TRBD2
v_call: TRBV7-9
clone_size: NA
j_call: TRBJ2-3
cdr3_aa: CASSPPSGEFTDTQYF
cdr3_nt: TGTGCCAGCAGTCCGCCGAGCGGGGAGTTCACAGATACGCAGTATTTT